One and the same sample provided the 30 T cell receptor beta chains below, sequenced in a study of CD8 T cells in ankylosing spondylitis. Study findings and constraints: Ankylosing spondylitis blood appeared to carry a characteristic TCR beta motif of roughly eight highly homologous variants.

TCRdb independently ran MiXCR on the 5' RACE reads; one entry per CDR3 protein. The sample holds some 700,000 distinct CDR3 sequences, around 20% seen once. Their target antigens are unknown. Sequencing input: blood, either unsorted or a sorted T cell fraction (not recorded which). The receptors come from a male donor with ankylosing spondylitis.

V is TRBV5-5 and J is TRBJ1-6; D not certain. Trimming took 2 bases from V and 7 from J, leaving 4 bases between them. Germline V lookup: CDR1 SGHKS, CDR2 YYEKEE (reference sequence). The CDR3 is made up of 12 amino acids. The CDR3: CASSFMNSPLHF. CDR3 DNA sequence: TGTGCCAGCAGCTTCATGAATTCACCCCTCCACTTT.

The CDR3 is CASSLGQPYEAFF. As DNA, the CDR3 is TGCGCCAGCAGCTTGGGACAGCCTTATGAAGCTTTCTTT. This rearrangement joins TRBV5-1 to TRBJ1-1, with D tentatively TRBD1 (5 bases). CDR3 length: 13 amino acids. Per germline, CDR1 SGHRS and CDR2 YFSETQ. V lost 0 bases to trimming and J lost 7 bases, with 10 bases between them.

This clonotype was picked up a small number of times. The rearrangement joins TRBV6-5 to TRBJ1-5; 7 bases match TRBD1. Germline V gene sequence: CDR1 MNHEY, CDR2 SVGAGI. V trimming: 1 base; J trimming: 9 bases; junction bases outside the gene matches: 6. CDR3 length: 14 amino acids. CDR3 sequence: CASSYYPGGGPQHF. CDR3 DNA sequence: TGTGCCAGCAGTTACTATCCAGGGGGAGGGCCCCAGCATTTT.

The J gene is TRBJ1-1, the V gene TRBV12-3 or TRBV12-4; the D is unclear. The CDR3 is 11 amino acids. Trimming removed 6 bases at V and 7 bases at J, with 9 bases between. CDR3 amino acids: CASRTRGEAFF. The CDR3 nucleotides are TGTGCCAGCAGGACCCGGGGTGAAGCTTTCTTT.

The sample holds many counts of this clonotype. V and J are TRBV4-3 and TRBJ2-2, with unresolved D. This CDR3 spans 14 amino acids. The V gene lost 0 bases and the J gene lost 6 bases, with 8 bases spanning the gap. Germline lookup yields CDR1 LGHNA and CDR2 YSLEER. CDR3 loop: CASSQELQAGELFF. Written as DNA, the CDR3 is TGCGCCAGCAGCCAAGAACTGCAGGCCGGGGAGCTGTTTTTT.

The chain's CDR3 is CSARLERNYGYTF. In DNA form, the CDR3 reads TGCAGTGCTAGACTAGAGAGAAACTATGGCTACACCTTC. V gene TRBV20-1 combines with J gene TRBJ1-2, with D unresolved. CDR1 and CDR2 from the germline V gene are DFQATT and SNEGSKA (reference sequence). This CDR3 comprises 13 residues. V lost 2 bases to trimming and J lost 2 bases, with 9 bases between them.

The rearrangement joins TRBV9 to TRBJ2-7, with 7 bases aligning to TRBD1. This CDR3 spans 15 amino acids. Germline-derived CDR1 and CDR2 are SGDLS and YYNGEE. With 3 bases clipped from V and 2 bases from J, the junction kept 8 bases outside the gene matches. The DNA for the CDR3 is TGTGCCAGCAGCGGCCGGGACAGTTCTCCCTACGAGCAGTACTTC. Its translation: CASSGRDSSPYEQYF.

CDR3 sequence (DNA): TGCGCCAGCAGTCCGGGGGGTAGCGGCCAAGAGACCCAGTACTTC. Encoded protein: CASSPGGSGQETQYF. The chain carries TRBV5-1 and TRBJ2-5; 7 bases are a match to TRBD2. V shed 5 bases, J shed 1 base, and the junction held 8 bases outside the gene matches. The CDR3 has 15 residues. The germline CDR1 and CDR2 sequences are SGHRS and YFSETQ.

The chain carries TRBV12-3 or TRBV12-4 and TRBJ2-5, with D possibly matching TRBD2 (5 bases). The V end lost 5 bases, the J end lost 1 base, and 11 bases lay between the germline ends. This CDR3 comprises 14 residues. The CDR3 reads CASSTKRTQETQYF. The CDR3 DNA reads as TGTGCCAGCAGTACAAAGCGGACCCAAGAGACCCAGTACTTC.

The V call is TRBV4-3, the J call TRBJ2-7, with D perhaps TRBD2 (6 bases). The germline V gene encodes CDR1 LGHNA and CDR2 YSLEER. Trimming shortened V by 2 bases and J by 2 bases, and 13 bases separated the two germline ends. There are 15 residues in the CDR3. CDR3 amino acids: CASSQRAGGTYEQYF. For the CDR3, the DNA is TGCGCCAGCAGCCAAAGGGCTGGCGGGACCTACGAGCAGTACTTC.

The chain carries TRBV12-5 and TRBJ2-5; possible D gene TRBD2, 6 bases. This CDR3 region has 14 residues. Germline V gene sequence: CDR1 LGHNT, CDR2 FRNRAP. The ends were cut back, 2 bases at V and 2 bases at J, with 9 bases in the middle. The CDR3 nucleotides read TGTGCTAGTGGTTTGTCCGGGACTCAAGAGACCCAGTACTTC. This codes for CASGLSGTQETQYF.

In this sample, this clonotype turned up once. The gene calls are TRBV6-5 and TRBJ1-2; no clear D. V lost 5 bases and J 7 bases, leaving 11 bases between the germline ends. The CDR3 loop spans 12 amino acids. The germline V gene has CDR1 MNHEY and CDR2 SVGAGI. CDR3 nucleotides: TGTGCCAGCAGTCCCTTCTTGGGTGGCTACACCTTC. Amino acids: CASSPFLGGYTF.

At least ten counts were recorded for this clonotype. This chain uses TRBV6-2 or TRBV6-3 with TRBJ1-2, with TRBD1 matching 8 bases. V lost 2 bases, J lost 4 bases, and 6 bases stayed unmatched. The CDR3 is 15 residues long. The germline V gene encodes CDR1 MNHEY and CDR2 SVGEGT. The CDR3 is CASSYGTGGTYGYTF. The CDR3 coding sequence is TGTGCCAGCAGTTACGGGACAGGTGGGACCTATGGCTACACCTTC.

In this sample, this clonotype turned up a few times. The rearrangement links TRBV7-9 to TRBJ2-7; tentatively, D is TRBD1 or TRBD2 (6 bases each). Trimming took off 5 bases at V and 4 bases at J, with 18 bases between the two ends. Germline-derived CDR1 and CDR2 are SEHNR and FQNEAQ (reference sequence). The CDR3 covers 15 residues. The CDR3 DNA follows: TGTGCCAGCAGCGCGGGTTGGGGGGCCGGTTACGAGCAGTACTTC. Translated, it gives CASSAGWGAGYEQYF.

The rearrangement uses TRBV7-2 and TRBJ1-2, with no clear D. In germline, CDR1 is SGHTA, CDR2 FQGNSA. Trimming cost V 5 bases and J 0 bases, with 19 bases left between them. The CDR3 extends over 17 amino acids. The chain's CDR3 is CASSLREGRFTNYGYTF. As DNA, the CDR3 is TGTGCCAGCAGCCTCCGGGAAGGGCGCTTCACTAACTATGGCTACACCTTC.

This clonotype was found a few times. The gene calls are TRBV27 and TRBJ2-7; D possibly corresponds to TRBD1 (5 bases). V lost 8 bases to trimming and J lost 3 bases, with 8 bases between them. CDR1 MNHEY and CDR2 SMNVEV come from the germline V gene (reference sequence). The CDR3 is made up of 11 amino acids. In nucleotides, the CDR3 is TGTGCCAGCGGGCAGGGCTACGAGCAGTACTTC. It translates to CASGQGYEQYF.

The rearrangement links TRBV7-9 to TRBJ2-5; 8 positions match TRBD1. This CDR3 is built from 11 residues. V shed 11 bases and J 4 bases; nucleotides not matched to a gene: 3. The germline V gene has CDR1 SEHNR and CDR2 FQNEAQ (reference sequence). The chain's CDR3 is CALQGAETQYF. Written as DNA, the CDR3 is TGTGCCTTGCAGGGGGCAGAGACCCAGTACTTC.

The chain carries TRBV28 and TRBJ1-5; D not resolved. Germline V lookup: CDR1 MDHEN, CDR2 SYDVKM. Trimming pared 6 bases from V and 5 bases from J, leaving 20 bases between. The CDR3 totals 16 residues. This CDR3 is CASSRTPWQKDQPQHF. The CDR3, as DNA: TGTGCCAGCAGCCGTACCCCCTGGCAGAAAGATCAGCCCCAGCATTTT.

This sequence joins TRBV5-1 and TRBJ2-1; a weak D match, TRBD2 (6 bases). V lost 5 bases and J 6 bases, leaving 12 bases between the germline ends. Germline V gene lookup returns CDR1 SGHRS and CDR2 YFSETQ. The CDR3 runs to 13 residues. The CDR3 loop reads CASRVGAGNEQFF. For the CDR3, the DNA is TGCGCCAGCAGAGTGGGAGCGGGCAATGAGCAGTTCTTC.

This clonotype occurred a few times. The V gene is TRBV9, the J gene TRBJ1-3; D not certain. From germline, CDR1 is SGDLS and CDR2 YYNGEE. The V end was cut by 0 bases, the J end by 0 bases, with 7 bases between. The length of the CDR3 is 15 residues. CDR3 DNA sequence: TGTGCCAGCAGCGTAGAGGGTGACTCTGGAAACACCATATATTTT. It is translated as CASSVEGDSGNTIYF.

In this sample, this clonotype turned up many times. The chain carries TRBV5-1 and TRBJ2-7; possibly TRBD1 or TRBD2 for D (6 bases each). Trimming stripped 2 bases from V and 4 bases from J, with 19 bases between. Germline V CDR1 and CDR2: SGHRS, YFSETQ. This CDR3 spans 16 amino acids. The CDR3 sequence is CASSLGGSRTSYEQYF. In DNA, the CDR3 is TGCGCCAGCAGCTTAGGGGGGTCCCGAACTTCTTACGAGCAGTACTTC.

CDR3 coding DNA: TGCAGTGCCACAGAAGAGACCCAGTACTTC. Its protein is CSATEETQYF. This chain links TRBV20-1 with TRBJ2-5; D is uncertain. This CDR3 is 10 amino acids long. From germline, CDR1 is DFQATT and CDR2 SNEGSKA (reference sequence). Trimming took 6 bases from V and 3 from J, leaving 5 bases between them.

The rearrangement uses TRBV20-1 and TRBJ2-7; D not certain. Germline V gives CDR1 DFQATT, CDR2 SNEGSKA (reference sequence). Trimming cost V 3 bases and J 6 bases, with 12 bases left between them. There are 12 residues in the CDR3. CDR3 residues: CSASRIGAEQYF. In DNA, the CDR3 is TGCAGTGCTAGCAGAATAGGTGCCGAGCAGTACTTC.

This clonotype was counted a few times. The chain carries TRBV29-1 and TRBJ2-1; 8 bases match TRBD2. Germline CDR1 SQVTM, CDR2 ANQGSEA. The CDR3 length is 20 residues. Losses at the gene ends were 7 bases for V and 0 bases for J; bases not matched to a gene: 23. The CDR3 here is CSASPGMAGGPQSSYNEQFF. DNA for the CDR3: TGCAGCGCCTCCCCTGGTATGGCGGGGGGCCCCCAGAGCTCCTACAATGAGCAGTTCTTC.

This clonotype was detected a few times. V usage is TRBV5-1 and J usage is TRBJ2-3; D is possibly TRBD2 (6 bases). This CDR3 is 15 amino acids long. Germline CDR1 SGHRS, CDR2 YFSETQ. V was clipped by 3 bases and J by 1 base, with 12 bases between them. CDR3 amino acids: CASSWRDEGTDTQYF. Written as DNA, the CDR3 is TGCGCCAGCAGCTGGAGGGATGAGGGCACAGATACGCAGTATTTT. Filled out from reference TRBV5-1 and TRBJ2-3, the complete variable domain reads KAGVTQTPRYLIKTRGQQVTLSCSPISGHRSVSWYQQTPGQGLQFLFEYFSETQRNKGNFPGRFSGRQFSNSRSEMNVSTLELGDSALYLCASSWRDEGTDTQYFGPGTRLTVL.

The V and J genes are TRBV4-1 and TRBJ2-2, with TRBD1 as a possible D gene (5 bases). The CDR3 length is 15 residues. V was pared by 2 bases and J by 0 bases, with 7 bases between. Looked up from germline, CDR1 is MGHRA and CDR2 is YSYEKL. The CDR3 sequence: CASSQPRANTGELFF. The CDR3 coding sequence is TGCGCCAGCAGCCAACCCAGGGCGAACACCGGGGAGCTGTTTTTT.

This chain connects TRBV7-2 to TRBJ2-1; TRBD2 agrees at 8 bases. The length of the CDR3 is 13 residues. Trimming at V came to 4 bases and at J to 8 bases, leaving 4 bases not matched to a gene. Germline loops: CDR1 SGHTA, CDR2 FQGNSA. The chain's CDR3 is CASSYGRGDEQFF. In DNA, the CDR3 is TGTGCCAGCAGCTACGGGCGGGGGGATGAGCAGTTCTTC.

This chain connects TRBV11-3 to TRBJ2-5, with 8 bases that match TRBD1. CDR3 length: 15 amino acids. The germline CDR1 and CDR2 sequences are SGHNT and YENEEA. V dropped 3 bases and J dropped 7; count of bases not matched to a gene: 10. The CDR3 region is CASSFGQGDPGTQYF. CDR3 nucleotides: TGTGCCAGCAGCTTCGGACAGGGCGATCCAGGGACCCAGTACTTC. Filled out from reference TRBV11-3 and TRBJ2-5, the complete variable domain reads EAGVVQSPRYKIIEKKQPVAFWCNPISGHNTLYWYLQNLGQGPELLIRYENEEAVDDSQLPKDRFSAERLKGVDSTLKIQPAELGDSAVYLCASSFGQGDPGTQYFGPGTRLLVL.

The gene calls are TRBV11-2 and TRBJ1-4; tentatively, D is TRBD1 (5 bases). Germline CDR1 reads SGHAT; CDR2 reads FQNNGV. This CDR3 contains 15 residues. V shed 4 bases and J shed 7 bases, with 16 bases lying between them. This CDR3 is CASSSGQTDSEKLFF. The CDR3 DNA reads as TGTGCCAGCAGCTCGGGGCAGACGGATAGTGAAAAACTGTTTTTT.

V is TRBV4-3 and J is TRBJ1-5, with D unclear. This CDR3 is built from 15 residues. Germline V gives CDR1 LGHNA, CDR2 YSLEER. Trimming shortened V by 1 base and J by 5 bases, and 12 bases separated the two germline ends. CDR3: CASSQVVGPDQPQHF. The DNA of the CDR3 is TGCGCCAGCAGCCAAGTGGTAGGACCCGATCAGCCCCAGCATTTT.